Following are 27 T cell receptor beta chains from one sample sequenced in a study of cytomegalovirus exposure and HLA in healthy donors. Use of 60 Vbeta and 13 Jbeta primers characterized the PCR. Libraries were prepared by immunoSEQ multiplex PCR; TCRdb keeps only in-frame clonotypes and omits some of them. The sample's table shows some 72,000 clones. Sequenced input: PBMCs. Every receptor here comes from a boy between 5 and 17 years old in good health and CMV-seronegative.

The chain combines TRBV7-9 with TRBJ2-2; 13 nucleotides agree with TRBD2. Germline loops: CDR1 SEHNR, CDR2 FQNEAQ (reference sequence). Unmatched junction bases numbered 12, after V lost 5 bases and J lost 6 bases. CDR3 length equals 18 residues. The CDR3 DNA reads as TGTGCCAGCAGCCAGAGGACTAGCGGGAGTGGAAAAGCCGGGGAGCTGTTTTTT. Protein: CASSQRTSGSGKAGELFF.

CDR3 loop: CATSRIRDRDETQYF. DNA of the CDR3: TGTGCCACCAGCAGAATCCGGGACAGGGATGAGACCCAGTACTTC. This chain connects TRBV15 to TRBJ2-5, with TRBD1 identical over 9 bases. The CDR3 sequence is 15 residues long. Trimming cost V 2 bases and J 5 bases; bases outside gene matches: 6. Germline lookup yields CDR1 LNHNV and CDR2 YYDKDF (reference sequence).

The rearrangement joins TRBV4-1 to TRBJ2-7; D is possibly TRBD1 (6 bases). The CDR3 contains 15 residues. CDR1 and CDR2 (germline): MGHRA, YSYEKL. V was shortened by 1 base and J by 6 bases, with 16 bases between the two germline ends. CDR3 bases: TGCGCCAGCAGCCAAGCGGGCCAGGGGTTAAGCGAGCAGTACTTC. It codes for CASSQAGQGLSEQYF.

V and J are TRBV5-1 and TRBJ2-7; no clear D gene. The CDR3 totals 12 residues. Germline V gene lookup returns CDR1 SGHRS and CDR2 YFSETQ. The V end lost 4 bases, the J end lost 6 bases, and 11 bases lay between the germline ends. CDR3: CASSLEASEQYF. CDR3 DNA sequence: TGCGCCAGCAGCCTCGAGGCCAGCGAGCAGTACTTC.

This chain links TRBV5-1 with TRBJ2-3; 9 nucleotides agree with TRBD2. J lost 1 base, V lost 5 bases, and 2 bases had no gene match. The CDR3 runs to 14 residues. CDR1 is SGHRS and CDR2 is YFSETQ in the germline V gene. CDR3 nucleotide sequence: TGCGCCAGCAGTAGGACTAGCGGCACAGATACGCAGTATTTT. Encoded protein: CASSRTSGTDTQYF.

This rearrangement joins TRBV9 to TRBJ1-1; 8 nucleotides align to TRBD1. Germline CDR1 reads SGDLS; CDR2 reads YYNGEE. The CDR3 has 15 amino acids. V shed 4 bases, J shed 0 bases, and the junction held 5 bases outside the gene matches. CDR3 sequence (DNA): TGTGCCAGCAGCCTCGGGACAGGCCTGAACACTGAAGCTTTCTTT. It yields the protein CASSLGTGLNTEAFF.

In DNA, the CDR3 is TGCGCCAGCAGTGACCTCAGAGCGGGCTCCTACAATGAGCAGTTCTTC. As protein: CASSDLRAGSYNEQFF. The rearrangement links TRBV10-2 to TRBJ2-1; weak D call: TRBD2 (6 bases). V lost 3 bases, J lost 0 bases, and 12 bases lay in between. Germline V CDR1 and CDR2: WSHSY, SAAADI. CDR3 size: 16 residues.

Concerning this clone itself: At one end, the junction sequence differs from germline, possibly due to a read error. The rearrangement uses TRBV30 and TRBJ2-1; 8 positions match TRBD2. CDR1 and CDR2 (germline): GTSNPN, SVGIG (reference sequence). This CDR3 spans 16 amino acids. The CDR3 loop reads CAWSPRLASSDNEQFF. The CDR3 nucleotides are TGTGCCTGGAGTCCCCGACTAGCGAGCTCCGACAATGAGCAGTTCTTC.

The chain links TRBV6-1 to TRBJ1-1, with TRBD1 as a possible D gene (5 bases). The CDR3 consists of 14 residues. Per germline, CDR1 MNHNS and CDR2 SASEGT. The V and J ends lost 4 bases and 4 bases respectively, with 13 bases between them. The CDR3 protein is CASSAAGMATEAFF. For the CDR3, the DNA is TGTGCCAGCAGTGCGGCAGGGATGGCCACTGAAGCTTTCTTT.

The chain employs TRBV19 and TRBJ1-2; D perhaps matches TRBD1 (5 bases). CDR1 and CDR2 (germline): LNHDA, SQIVND (reference sequence). CDR3 size: 12 residues. The V gene lost 4 bases and the J gene lost 4 bases, with 7 bases spanning the gap. CDR3 coding DNA: TGTGCCAGTAGTACAGGGCCCTATGGCTACACCTTC. It translates to CASSTGPYGYTF.

The J gene is TRBJ2-7, the V gene TRBV29-1; 12 positions match TRBD1. J was trimmed by 4 bases and V by 6 bases; bases with no gene match: 13. The germline V gene encodes CDR1 SQVTM and CDR2 ANQGSEA. CDR3 size: 16 residues. This CDR3 reads CSVAYGTGGVMYEQYF. The CDR3 DNA reads TGCAGCGTCGCGTACGGGACAGGGGGCGTTATGTACGAGCAGTACTTC.

The genes are TRBV1 and TRBJ2-5; whether TRBD2, the table's D call, matches the DNA was not checked. TRBV1 is annotated as a pseudogene. This CDR3 is built from 18 residues. CDR3 DNA sequence: TGCACCAGCAGCCTTCCGCCAAGCCCAGGACTAGCTGGAGAGACCCAGTACTTC. It yields the protein CTSSLPPSPGLAGETQYF.

V usage is TRBV19 and J usage is TRBJ2-6; tentatively, D is TRBD2 (5 bases). Germline V gene sequence: CDR1 LNHDA, CDR2 SQIVND (reference sequence). V lost 5 bases, J lost 4 bases, and 12 bases lay in between. CDR3 size: 15 residues. This chain's CDR3 is CASSGGVRGANVLTF. Here the CDR3 DNA reads TGTGCCAGTAGTGGAGGTGTTCGAGGGGCCAACGTCCTGACTTTC.

V usage is TRBV27 and J usage is TRBJ2-7; TRBD1 aligns across 8 bases. The CDR3 has 15 amino acids. Germline values: CDR1 MNHEY, CDR2 SMNVEV (reference sequence). The V and J ends lost 6 bases and 2 bases, in that order; junction bases with no gene match: 9. CDR3 in DNA: TGTGCCAGCAGATCGAACCGGGACAGGACCTACGAGCAGTACTTC. Translation: CASRSNRDRTYEQYF.

V usage is TRBV2 and J usage is TRBJ2-5; tentatively, D is TRBD2 (5 bases). The CDR3 has 14 residues. Per germline, CDR1 SNHLY and CDR2 FYNNEI. V lost 4 bases to trimming and J lost 5 bases, with 14 bases between them. The CDR3 here is CASSGRGLGETQYF. The CDR3 DNA reads TGTGCCAGCAGTGGTCGAGGGCTGGGGGAGACCCAGTACTTC.

J is TRBJ2-2 and V is TRBV15, with 7 bases that match TRBD1. Germline CDR1 reads LNHNV; CDR2 reads YYDKDF (reference sequence). After removal of 0 bases from V and 4 bases from J, the junction contained 5 bases not matched to a gene. The CDR3 spans 16 residues. The CDR3 is CATSRDGQGVTGELFF. CDR3 DNA: TGTGCCACCAGCAGAGATGGTCAGGGGGTCACCGGGGAGCTGTTTTTT.

This chain uses TRBV15 with TRBJ1-2, with D perhaps matching TRBD1 (5 bases). From germline, CDR1 is LNHNV and CDR2 YYDKDF (reference sequence). V was pared by 6 bases and J by 3 bases, with 20 bases between. CDR3 size: 16 residues. The CDR3 nucleotides are TGTGCCACCAGTGGAGAGAGACAGACCTTCTACTATGGCTACACCTTC. It specifies CATSGERQTFYYGYTF.

V usage is TRBV5-8 and J usage is TRBJ2-7; 8 bases are shared with TRBD1. Germline loops: CDR1 SGHTS, CDR2 YDEGEE. This CDR3 has 15 amino acids. Trimming cost V 4 bases and J 0 bases; bases outside gene matches: 6. The CDR3 sequence: CASSLGQGLSYEQYF. In DNA, the CDR3 is TGTGCCAGCAGCCTTGGACAGGGCCTCTCCTACGAGCAGTACTTC.

J is TRBJ2-1 and V is TRBV7-8; D unclear. Trimming took off 8 bases at V and 7 bases at J, with 27 bases between the two ends. The CDR3 covers 17 residues. The germline CDR1 and CDR2 sequences are SGHVS and FQNEAQ. As DNA, the CDR3 is TGTGCCAGCCGACTTTATATAGTATCACAAAAGTCGAATGAGCAGTTCTTC. Translation gives CASRLYIVSQKSNEQFF.

This chain links TRBV6-6 with TRBJ2-3; a possible D gene is TRBD2 (6 bases). Trimming removed 5 bases from V and 3 bases from J, with 9 bases in between. Per germline, CDR1 MNHNY and CDR2 SVGAGI (reference sequence). This CDR3 region has 13 residues. The CDR3 DNA follows: TGTGCCAGCAGTCGGGAGTCGACAGATACGCAGTATTTT. This translates into CASSRESTDTQYF.

The chain has TRBV9 and TRBJ2-5; 13 nucleotides align to TRBD2. The CDR3 is made up of 17 amino acids. Germline loops: CDR1 SGDLS, CDR2 YYNGEE. Trimming removed 5 bases from V and 5 bases from J; junction bases left unmatched: 12. The CDR3 reads CASSAGLAGVGEETQYF. CDR3 coding DNA: TGTGCCAGCAGTGCCGGACTAGCGGGAGTGGGTGAGGAGACCCAGTACTTC. The variable domain in full, with the rest retrieved from reference TRBV9 and TRBJ2-5, is DSGVTQTPKHLITATGQRVTLRCSPRSGDLSVYWYQQSLDQGLQFLIQYYNGEERAKGNILERFSAQQFPDLHSELNLSSLELGDSALYFCASSAGLAGVGEETQYFGPGTRLLVL.

This chain uses TRBV15 with TRBJ1-5; tentatively, D is TRBD1 (6 bases). The V and J ends lost 5 bases and 6 bases respectively, with 35 bases between them. CDR3 size: 21 residues. Germline CDR1 is LNHNV and CDR2 is YYDKDF (reference sequence). CDR3: CATSGITDPPRSGARGQPQHF. In DNA form, the CDR3 reads TGTGCCACCAGCGGGATAACAGACCCTCCTAGATCAGGGGCCCGAGGTCAGCCCCAGCATTTT. The full variable domain, in which reference TRBV15 and TRBJ1-5 provide the parts outside the CDR3, is DAMVIQNPRYQVTQFGKPVTLSCSQTLNHNVMYWYQQKSSQAPKLLFHYYDKDFNNEADTPDNFQSRRPNTSFCFLDIRSPGLGDTAMYLCATSGITDPPRSGARGQPQHFGDGTRLSIL.

The chain employs TRBV4-1 and TRBJ2-1; D is unclear. Looked up from germline, CDR1 is MGHRA and CDR2 is YSYEKL. The V gene lost 0 bases and the J gene lost 6 bases, with 12 bases spanning the gap. The CDR3 runs 15 residues. The CDR3 reads CASSQDPGASNEQFF. CDR3 sequence (DNA): TGCGCCAGCAGCCAAGACCCAGGCGCGTCCAATGAGCAGTTCTTC.

The rearrangement links TRBV7-6 to TRBJ1-1; D is perhaps TRBD1 (5 bases). Germline V gene sequence: CDR1 SGHVS, CDR2 FNYEAQ. The CDR3 length is 12 residues. V was clipped by 8 bases and J by 4 bases, with 11 bases between them. The CDR3 protein is CASFTGSTEAFF. The CDR3 nucleotides read TGTGCCAGCTTTACAGGAAGCACTGAAGCTTTCTTT.

The CDR3 reads CASSQEEPRWTGGLGNNEKLFF. CDR3 in DNA: TGTGCCAGCAGCCAAGAAGAACCCAGATGGACAGGGGGCCTCGGGAATAATGAAAAACTGTTTTTT. This sequence joins TRBV14 and TRBJ1-4, with 11 bases matching TRBD1. The germline CDR1 and CDR2 sequences are SGHDN and FVKESK. V was pared by 0 bases and J by 4 bases, with 19 bases of the junction left unmatched. The CDR3 sequence is 22 residues long.

This chain connects TRBV2 to TRBJ2-5, with 12 bases that match TRBD1. CDR3 length: 18 amino acids. V gave up 6 bases and J gave up 2 bases; unmatched junction bases: 13. CDR1 SNHLY and CDR2 FYNNEI come from the germline V gene. The CDR3 bases are TGTGCCAGCAGCCACGAGGGACAGGGGGCTTCCTTTCAAGAGACCCAGTACTTC. Protein sequence: CASSHEGQGASFQETQYF.

The chain combines TRBV7-9 with TRBJ2-5; TRBD2 matches at 13 bases. Germline-derived CDR1 and CDR2 are SEHNR and FQNEAQ (reference sequence). CDR3 size: 16 residues. V lost 2 bases to trimming and J lost 5 bases; unmatched junction nucleotides: 5. DNA of the CDR3: TGTGCCAGCAGCTTATCGGGACTAGCGGGACATGAGACCCAGTACTTC. Its translation: CASSLSGLAGHETQYF. The variable domain in full, completed from reference TRBV7-9 and TRBJ2-5, reads DTGVSQNPRHKITKRGQNVTFRCDPISEHNRLYWYRQTLGQGPEFLTYFQNEAQLEKSRLLSDRFSAERPKGSFSTLEIQRTEQGDSAMYLCASSLSGLAGHETQYFGPGTRLLVL.